The clone carrying this T cell receptor beta chain has at least ten counts. No antigen is known for it. This sample is drawn from a study of CD8 T cells in ankylosing spondylitis. Overall study results and limits: Clones linked to disease were reported to show significant enrichment in matched ankylosing spondylitis synovial fluid. Typical of ankylosing spondylitis blood, it appeared, was a TCR beta motif of 7 or 8 highly homologous variants.

Trimming removed 6 bases at V and 2 bases at J, with 4 bases between. The CDR3 totals 11 residues. Preparation of TCR beta libraries was done by quantitative 5'-RACE with molecular barcodes. TCRdb used MiXCR to reprocess the 5' RACE reads, holding one entry per CDR3 protein. The repertoire includes under 85,000 distinct CDR3 sequences, approximately 5% of them detected once, and around 2.2% sits in the top ten. The source is a male donor with ankylosing spondylitis or in good health (not recorded which). This chain links TRBV12-3 or TRBV12-4 with TRBJ1-2; D gene uncertain. Sequencing was carried out using blood, either unsorted or a sorted T cell fraction (not recorded which). This CDR3 reads CASSYNYGYTF. The DNA for the CDR3 is TGTGCCAGCAGCTACAACTATGGCTACACCTTC.